This TCR beta chain was captured in a study of CD8 T cells in Susac syndrome (dated by TCRdb to 2018 to 2020). For the wider study: The study used repertoire sequencing to test whether antigen drove CD8+ T cell activation and differentiation in Susac syndrome. Clonality of the CD8+ T cell repertoire was compared between about a dozen healthy donors, about 14 Susac syndrome patients and 15 multiple sclerosis patients.

A remark on this clonotype: Its antigen remains unidentified. No much larger clone exists at a distance of one base, and base qualities are not known.

The germline V gene (reference sequence) supplies CDR1 LNHDA and CDR2 SQIVND. The CDR3 measures 18 amino acids from cysteine to phenylalanine. Here the CDR3 DNA is all that survives: 54 bases in frame from base 1. Trimming at the junction amounts to 4 bases on V and 8 bases on J, and the germline ends lie 29 bases apart. Here is what the overall study found, with its caveats: The study acknowledged that relatively few individuals were included in the TCR sequencing and HLA analysis.

Peripheral blood CD8+ and CD4+ T cells from healthy donors, Susac syndrome patients and multiple sclerosis patients were profiled using high-throughput TCR beta sequencing. Treatment-naive patients with stable or active relapsing-remitting disease fulfilling revised McDonald criteria were used as multiple sclerosis controls. Bulk CD8+ and CD4+ T cells were purified magnetically by negative isolation, whereas CD8+ TEMRA cells were enriched by FACS. Blood was drawn into EDTA tubes, processed within 24 hours, and PBMCs were isolated by density gradient centrifugation. PBMCs intended for TCR sequencing were cryopreserved in liquid nitrogen and were subsequently thawed in a 37 degrees C water bath. The sorted or isolated CD4+, CD8+ and CD8+ TEMRA cells reached a purity of at least 90%. RNA was extracted using the RNeasy kit, and about 0.5 to 1 microgram was reverse transcribed with random hexamers. The immunoSEQ multiplex PCR assay, covering 54 Vbeta and 13 Jbeta segments, was used to amplify TCR beta CDR3 regions. Bias from PCR amplification was corrected by using a synthetic template baseline for primer optimization and for computational correction. Processing in the source paper ran as follows. Reads were annotated to V, D and J genes per IMGT and analyzed with immunoSEQ Analyzer, keeping only productive sequences. To calculate clonality, Shannon entropy was normalized by log2 of the number of productive unique sequences and then subtracted from one. For each patient and control, public and private clones were evaluated within the 100 most prevalent clones. A clone was defined as Susac-specific if it was absent from the healthy and MS cohorts, from 1052 published viral clones and from other ImmuneACCESS disease sequences. In TCRdb, the public reads were trimmed at Q25 with fastp and aligned with MiXCR, with productive beta chains retained. Rows merge per CDR3 protein into single entries with the most common DNA and genes. TCRdb, not the authors, supplied the V and J calls. The sample table records roughly 300,000 distinct CDR3 sequences; approximately 81% of these occur just once. The ten largest clones take up over 0.09% of the sample.

The chain links TRBV19 with TRBJ1-2; too little of a D gene remains to name it. The receptor was derived from a human donor with multiple sclerosis. Sequencing used CD8+ T cells from PBMCs. The nucleotides are TGTGCCAGTAGTACCAGTTCAACGGCCCCCACCCCTTTTTGGGGCTACACCTTC. This sequence encodes CASSTSSTAPTPFWGYTF.